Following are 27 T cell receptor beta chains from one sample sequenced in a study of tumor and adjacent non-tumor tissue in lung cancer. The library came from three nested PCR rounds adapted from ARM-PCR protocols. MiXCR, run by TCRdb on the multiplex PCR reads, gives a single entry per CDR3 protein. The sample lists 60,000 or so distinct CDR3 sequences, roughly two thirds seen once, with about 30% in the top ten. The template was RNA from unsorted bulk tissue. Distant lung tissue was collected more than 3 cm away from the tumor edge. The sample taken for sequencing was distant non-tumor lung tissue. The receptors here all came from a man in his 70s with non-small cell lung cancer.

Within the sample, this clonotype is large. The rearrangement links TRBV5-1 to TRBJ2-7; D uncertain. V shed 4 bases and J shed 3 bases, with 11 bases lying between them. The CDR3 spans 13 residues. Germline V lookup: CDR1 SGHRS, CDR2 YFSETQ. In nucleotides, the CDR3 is TGCGCCAGCAGCCTAAACCCCGGCTACGAGCAGTACTTC. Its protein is CASSLNPGYEQYF.

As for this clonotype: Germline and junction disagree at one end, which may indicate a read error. CDR3: CSASGTTTITDTRYF. The CDR3 DNA sequence: TGCAGTGCTAGCGGGACTACGACTATTACAGATACGCGGTATTTT. This chain uses TRBV20-1 with TRBJ2-3; 7 bases are a match to TRBD2. Germline CDR1 and CDR2: DFQATT and SNEGSKA (reference sequence). The CDR3 runs to 15 residues.

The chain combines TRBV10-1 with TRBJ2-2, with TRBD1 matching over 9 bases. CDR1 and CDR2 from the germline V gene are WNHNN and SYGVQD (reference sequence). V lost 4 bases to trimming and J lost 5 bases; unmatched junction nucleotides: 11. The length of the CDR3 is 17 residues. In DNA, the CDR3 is TGCGCCAGCAGTGGTATAATACAGGGGGCTCGGACCGGGGAGCTGTTTTTT. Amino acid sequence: CASSGIIQGARTGELFF.

The CDR3 nucleotides are TGCGCCAGCAGTTACCAGGGACTAGCGGACAATGAGCAGTTCTTC. As protein: CASSYQGLADNEQFF. The V gene is TRBV5-1, the J gene TRBJ2-1; TRBD2 agrees at 11 bases. This CDR3 contains 15 residues. Trimming at V came to 5 bases and at J to 5 bases, leaving 6 bases not matched to a gene. Germline CDR1 and CDR2: SGHRS and YFSETQ.

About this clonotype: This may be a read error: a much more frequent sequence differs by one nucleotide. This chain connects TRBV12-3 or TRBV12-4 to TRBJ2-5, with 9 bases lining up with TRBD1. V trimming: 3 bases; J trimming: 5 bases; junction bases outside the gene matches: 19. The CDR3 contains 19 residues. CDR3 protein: CASSFKRGTGSVSGETQYF. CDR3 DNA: TGTGCCAGCAGTTTCAAGCGAGGGACAGGGAGCGTCAGTGGGGAGACCCAGTACTTC.

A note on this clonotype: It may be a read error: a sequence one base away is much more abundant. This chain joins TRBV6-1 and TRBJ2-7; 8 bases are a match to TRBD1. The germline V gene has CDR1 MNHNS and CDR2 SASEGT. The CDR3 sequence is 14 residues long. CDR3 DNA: TGTGTCAGCAGTGAACCGACAGGGGTCGACGAGCAGTACTTC. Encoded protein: CVSSEPTGVDEQYF.

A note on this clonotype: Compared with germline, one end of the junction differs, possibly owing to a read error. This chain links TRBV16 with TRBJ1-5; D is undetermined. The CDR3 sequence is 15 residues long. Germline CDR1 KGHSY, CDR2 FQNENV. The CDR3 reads CASSPLRYSNQPQHF. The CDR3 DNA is TGCGCCAGCAGCCCTCTACGGTATAGCAATCAGCCCCAGCATTTT.

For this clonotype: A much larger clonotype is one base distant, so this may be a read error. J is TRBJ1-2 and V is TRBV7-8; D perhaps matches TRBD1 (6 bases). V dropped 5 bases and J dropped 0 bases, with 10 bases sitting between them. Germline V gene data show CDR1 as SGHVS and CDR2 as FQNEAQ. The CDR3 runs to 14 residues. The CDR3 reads CASSRGGPNYGYTF. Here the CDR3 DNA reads TGTGCCAGCAGCCGCGGGGGCCCTAACTATGGCTACACCTTC.

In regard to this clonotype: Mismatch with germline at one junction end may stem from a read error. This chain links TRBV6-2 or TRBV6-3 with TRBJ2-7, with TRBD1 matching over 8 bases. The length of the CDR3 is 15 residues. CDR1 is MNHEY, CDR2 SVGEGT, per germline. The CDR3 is CASSRIGTGSSEQYF. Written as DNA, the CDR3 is TGTGCCAGCAGTCGGATCGGGACAGGATCCTCCGAGCAGTACTTC.

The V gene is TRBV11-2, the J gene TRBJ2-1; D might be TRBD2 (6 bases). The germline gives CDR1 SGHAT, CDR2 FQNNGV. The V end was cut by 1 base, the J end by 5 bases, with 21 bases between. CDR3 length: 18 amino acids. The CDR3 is CASSLARRVGGHDNEQFF. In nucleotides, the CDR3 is TGTGCCAGCAGCTTAGCCCGGCGGGTTGGAGGGCACGACAATGAGCAGTTCTTC.

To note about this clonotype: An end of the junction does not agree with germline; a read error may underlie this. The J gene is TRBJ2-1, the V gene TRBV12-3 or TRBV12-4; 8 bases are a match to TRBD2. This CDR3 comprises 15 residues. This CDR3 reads CASSGLAGGTNELFF. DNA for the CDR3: TGTGCCAGCAGTGGACTAGCTGGAGGTACGAATGAGCTGTTCTTC.

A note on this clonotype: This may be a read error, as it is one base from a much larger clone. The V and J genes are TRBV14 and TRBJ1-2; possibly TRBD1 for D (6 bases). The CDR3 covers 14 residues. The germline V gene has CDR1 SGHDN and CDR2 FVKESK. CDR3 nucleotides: TGTGCCAGCAGCCGACTACAGGGAAACTATGGCAACACCTTC. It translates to CASSRLQGNYGNTF.

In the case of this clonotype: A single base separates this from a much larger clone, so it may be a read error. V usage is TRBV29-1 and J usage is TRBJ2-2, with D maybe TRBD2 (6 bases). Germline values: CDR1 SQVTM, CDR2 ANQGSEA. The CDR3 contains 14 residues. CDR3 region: CSLEEGVRTGELFF. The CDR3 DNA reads TGCAGCCTTGAGGAGGGTGTTAGGACCGGGGAGCTGTTTTTT.

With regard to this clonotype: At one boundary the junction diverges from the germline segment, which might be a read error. The CDR3 sequence: CASSFRSGGYGHTF. CDR3 DNA sequence: TGTGCCAGCAGTTTCCGTTCGGGAGGCTATGGCCACACCTTC. This sequence joins TRBV12-3 or TRBV12-4 and TRBJ1-2; D gene ambiguous. The CDR3 runs 14 residues.

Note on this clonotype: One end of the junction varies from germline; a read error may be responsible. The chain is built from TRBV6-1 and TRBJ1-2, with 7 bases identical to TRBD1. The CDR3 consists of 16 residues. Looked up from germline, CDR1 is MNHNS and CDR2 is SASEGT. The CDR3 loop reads CASSINRGSSNHGYTF. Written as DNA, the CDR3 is TGTGCCAGCAGTATAAACAGGGGCTCCTCTAACCATGGCTACACCTTC.

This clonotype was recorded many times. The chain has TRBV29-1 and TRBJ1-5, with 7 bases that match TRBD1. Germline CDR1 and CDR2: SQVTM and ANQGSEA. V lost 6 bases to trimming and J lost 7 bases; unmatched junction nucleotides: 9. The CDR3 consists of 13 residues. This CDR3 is CSVDTGVGQPQHF. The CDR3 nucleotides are TGCAGCGTAGACACAGGGGTAGGCCAGCCCCAGCATTTT.

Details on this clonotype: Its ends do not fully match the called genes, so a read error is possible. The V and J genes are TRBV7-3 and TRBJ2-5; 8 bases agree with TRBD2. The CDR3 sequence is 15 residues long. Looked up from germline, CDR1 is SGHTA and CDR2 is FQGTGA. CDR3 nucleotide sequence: TGTGCTAGCAGCTTAAACGGGGGGGGGGAAGAGACCCAGTACTTC. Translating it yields CASSLNGGGEETQYF.

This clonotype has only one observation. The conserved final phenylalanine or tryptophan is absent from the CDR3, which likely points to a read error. The CDR3 DNA is TGTGCCAGCAGCTCTGGGGTTCCAGGGCCCTACGAGCAGTACTTA. Translating gives CASSSGVPGPYEQYL. J is TRBJ2-7 and V is TRBV11-2; possible D gene TRBD1, 5 bases. Between the trimmed V and J ends, which lost 4 bases and 2 bases, there was a span of 15 bases. The CDR3 has 15 amino acids. Germline V gene data show CDR1 as SGHAT and CDR2 as FQNNGV.

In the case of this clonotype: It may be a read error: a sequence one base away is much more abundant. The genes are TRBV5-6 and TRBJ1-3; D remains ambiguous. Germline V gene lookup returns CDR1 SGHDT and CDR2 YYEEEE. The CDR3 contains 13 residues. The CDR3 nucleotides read TGTGTCAGCAGCTCTATCTCTGGAAACACCATATATTTT. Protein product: CVSSSISGNTIYF.

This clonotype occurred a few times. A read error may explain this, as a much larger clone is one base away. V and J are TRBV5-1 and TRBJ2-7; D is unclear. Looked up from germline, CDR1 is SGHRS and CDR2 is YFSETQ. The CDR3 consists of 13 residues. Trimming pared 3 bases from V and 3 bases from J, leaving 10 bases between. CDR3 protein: CASSSQSNYEQYF. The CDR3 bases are TGCGCCAGCAGCTCCCAGTCGAACTACGAGCAGTACTTC.

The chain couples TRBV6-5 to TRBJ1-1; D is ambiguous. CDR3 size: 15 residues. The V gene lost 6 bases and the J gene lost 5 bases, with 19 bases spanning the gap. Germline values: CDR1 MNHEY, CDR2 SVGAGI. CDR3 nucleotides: TGTGCCAGCAGCTACGCAAGTAAGGGATGGACTGAAGCTTTCTTT. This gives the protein CASSYASKGWTEAFF.

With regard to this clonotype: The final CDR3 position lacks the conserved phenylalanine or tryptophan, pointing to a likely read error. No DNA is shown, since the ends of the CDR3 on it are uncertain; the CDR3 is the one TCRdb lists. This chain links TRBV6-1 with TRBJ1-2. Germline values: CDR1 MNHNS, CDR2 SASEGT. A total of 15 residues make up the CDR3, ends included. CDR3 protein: CASSEMAGPYSGHTL.

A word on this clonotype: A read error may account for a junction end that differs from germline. This CDR3 reads CAGSLVPEGPQHF. CDR3 nucleotides: TGTGCCGGCAGCTTAGTACCCGAGGGGCCCCAGCATTTT. The chain carries TRBV11-2 and TRBJ1-5; D is uncertain. Germline CDR1 and CDR2: SGHAT and FQNNGV. The CDR3 length is 13 residues.

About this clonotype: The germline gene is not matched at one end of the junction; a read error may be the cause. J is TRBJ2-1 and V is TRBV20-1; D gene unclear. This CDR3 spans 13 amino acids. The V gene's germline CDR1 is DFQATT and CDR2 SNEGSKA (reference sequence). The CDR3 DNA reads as TGCAGTGCTAGAGACCCGAATTACAATGAGCTGTTCTTC. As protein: CSARDPNYNELFF.

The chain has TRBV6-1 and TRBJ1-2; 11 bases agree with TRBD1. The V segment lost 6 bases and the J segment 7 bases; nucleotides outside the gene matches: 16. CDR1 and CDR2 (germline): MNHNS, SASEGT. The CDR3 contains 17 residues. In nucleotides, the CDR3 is TGTGCCAGCAGCAAATCCCCCGGCGGACAGGGGGCATGTGGCTACACCTTC. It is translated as CASSKSPGGQGACGYTF.

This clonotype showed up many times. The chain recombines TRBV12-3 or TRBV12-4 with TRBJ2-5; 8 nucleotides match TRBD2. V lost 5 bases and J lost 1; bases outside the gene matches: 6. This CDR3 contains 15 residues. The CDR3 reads CASSPRGGFQETQYF. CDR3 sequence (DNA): TGTGCCAGCAGTCCTCGGGGGGGGTTCCAAGAGACCCAGTACTTC.

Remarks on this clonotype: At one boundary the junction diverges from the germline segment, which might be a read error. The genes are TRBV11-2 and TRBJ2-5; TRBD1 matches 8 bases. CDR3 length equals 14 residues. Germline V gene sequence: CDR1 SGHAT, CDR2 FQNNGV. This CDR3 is CASSYGTGEETRYF. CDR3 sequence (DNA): TGTGCCAGCAGCTACGGGACAGGCGAAGAGACCCGGTACTTC.